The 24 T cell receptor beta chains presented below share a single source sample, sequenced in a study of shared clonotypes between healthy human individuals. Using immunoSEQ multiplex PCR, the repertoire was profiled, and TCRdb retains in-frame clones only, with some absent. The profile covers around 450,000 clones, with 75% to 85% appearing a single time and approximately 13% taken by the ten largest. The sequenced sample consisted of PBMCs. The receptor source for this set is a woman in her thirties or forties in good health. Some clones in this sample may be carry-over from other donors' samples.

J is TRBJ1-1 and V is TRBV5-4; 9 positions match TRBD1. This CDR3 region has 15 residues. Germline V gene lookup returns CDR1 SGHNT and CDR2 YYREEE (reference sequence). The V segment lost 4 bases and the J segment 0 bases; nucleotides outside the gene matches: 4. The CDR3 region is CASSRGTGMNTEAFF. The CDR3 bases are TGTGCCAGCAGCCGGGGGACAGGGATGAACACTGAAGCTTTCTTT.

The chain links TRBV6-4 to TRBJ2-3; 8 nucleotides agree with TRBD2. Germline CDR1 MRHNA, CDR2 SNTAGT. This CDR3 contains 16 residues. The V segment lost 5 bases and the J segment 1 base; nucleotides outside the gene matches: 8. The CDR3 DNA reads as TGTGCCAGCAGTTTAGAAGCGGGAGAGGGCACAGATACGCAGTATTTT. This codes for CASSLEAGEGTDTQYF.

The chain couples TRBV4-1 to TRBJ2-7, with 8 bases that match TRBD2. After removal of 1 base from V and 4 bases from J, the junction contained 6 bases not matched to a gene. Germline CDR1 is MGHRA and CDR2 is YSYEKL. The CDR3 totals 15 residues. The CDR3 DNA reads TGCGCCAGCAGCCAAGCGGGAGGGACCCCATACGAGCAGTACTTC. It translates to CASSQAGGTPYEQYF.

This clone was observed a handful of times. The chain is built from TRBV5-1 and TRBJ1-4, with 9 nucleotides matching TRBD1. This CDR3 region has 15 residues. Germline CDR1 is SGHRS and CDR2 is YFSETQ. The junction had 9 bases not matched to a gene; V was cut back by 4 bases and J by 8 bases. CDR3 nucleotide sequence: TGCGCCAGCAGCCGAGGACAGGGGTCTGGGGAAAAACTGTTTTTT. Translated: CASSRGQGSGEKLFF.

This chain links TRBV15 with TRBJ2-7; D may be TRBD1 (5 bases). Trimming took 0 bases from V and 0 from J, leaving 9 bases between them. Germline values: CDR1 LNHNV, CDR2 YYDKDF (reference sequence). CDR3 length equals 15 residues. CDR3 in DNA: TGTGCCACCAGCAGAGATTCCAGGGCCTCCTACGAGCAGTACTTC. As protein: CATSRDSRASYEQYF. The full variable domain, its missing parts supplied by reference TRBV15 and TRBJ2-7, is DAMVIQNPRYQVTQFGKPVTLSCSQTLNHNVMYWYQQKSSQAPKLLFHYYDKDFNNEADTPDNFQSRRPNTSFCFLDIRSPGLGDTAMYLCATSRDSRASYEQYFGPGTRLTVT.

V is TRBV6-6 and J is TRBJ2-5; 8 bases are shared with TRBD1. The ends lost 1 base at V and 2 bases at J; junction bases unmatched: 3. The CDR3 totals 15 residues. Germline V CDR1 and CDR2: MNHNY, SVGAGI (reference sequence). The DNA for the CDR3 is TGTGCCAGCAGTTACTGGACAGGGTTGCAAGAGACCCAGTACTTC. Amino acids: CASSYWTGLQETQYF.

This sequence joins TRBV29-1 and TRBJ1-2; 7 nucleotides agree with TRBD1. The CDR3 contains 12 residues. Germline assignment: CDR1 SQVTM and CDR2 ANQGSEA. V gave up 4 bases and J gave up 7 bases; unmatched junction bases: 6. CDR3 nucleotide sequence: TGCAGCGTTGGAGAGACAGGGTTTGGCTACACCTTC. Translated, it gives CSVGETGFGYTF.

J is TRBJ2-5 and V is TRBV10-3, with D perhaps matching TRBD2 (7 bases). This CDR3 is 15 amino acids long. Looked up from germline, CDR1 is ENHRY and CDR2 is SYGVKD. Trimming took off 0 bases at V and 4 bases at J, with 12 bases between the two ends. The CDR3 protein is CAISESRGGGETQYF. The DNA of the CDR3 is TGTGCCATCAGTGAGTCAAGAGGGGGGGGAGAGACCCAGTACTTC.

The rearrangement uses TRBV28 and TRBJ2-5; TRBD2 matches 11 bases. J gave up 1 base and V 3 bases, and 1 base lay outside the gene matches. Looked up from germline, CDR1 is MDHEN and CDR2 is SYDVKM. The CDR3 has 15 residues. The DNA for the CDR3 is TGTGCCAGCAGTTTGCTAGCGGGAGGCCAAGAGACCCAGTACTTC. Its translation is CASSLLAGGQETQYF.

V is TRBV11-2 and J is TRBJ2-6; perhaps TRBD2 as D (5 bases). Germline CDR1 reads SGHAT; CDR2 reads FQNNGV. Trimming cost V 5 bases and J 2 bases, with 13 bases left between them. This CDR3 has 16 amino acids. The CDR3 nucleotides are TGTGCCAGCAGCCTCGGGGTGTTTACTGGGGCCAACGTCCTGACTTTC. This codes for CASSLGVFTGANVLTF.

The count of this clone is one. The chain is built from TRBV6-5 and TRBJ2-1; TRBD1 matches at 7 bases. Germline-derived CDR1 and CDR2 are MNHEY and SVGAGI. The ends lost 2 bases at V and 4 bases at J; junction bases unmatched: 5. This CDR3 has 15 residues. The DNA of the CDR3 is TGTGCCAGCAGTTACGACAGGGAAAAGTACAATGAGCAGTTCTTC. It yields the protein CASSYDREKYNEQFF.

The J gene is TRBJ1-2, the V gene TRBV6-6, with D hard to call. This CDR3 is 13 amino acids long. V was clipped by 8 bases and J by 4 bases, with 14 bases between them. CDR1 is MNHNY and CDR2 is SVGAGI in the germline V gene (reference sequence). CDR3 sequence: CASRVRASYGYTF. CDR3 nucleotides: TGTGCCAGCCGGGTCCGGGCTAGCTATGGCTACACCTTC.

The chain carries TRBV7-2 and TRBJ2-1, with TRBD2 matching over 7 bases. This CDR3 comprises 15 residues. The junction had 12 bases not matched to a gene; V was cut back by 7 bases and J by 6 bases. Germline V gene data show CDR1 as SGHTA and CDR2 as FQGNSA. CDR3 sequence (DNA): TGTGCCAGCATCAATAGGGCGGGAGCCAGCAATGAGCAGTTCTTC. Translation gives CASINRAGASNEQFF.

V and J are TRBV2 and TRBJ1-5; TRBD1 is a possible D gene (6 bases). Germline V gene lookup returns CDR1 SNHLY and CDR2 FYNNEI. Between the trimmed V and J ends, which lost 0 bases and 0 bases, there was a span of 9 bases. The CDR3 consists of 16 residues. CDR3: CASSEAGQLSNQPQHF. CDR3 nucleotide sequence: TGTGCCAGCAGTGAAGCCGGACAGCTTAGCAATCAGCCCCAGCATTTT.

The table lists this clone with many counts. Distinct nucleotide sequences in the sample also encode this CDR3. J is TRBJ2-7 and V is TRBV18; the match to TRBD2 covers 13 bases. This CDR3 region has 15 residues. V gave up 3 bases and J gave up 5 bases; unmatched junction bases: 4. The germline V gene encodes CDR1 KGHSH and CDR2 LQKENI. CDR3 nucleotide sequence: TGTGCCAGCTCACCTCCGACTAGCGGGAGGAACGAGCAGTACTTC. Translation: CASSPPTSGRNEQYF.

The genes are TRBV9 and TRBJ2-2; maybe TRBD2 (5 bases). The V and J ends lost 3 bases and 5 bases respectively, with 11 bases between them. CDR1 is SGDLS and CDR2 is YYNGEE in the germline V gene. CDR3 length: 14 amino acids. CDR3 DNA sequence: TGTGCCAGCAGCGCGGGAAAGAGAACCGGGGAGCTGTTTTTT. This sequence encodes CASSAGKRTGELFF. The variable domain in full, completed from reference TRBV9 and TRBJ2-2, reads DSGVTQTPKHLITATGQRVTLRCSPRSGDLSVYWYQQSLDQGLQFLIQYYNGEERAKGNILERFSAQQFPDLHSELNLSSLELGDSALYFCASSAGKRTGELFFGEGSRLTVL.

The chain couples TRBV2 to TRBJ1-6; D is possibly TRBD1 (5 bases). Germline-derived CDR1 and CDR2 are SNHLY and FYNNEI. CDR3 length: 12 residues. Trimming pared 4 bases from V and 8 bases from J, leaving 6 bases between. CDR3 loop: CASSVGDSPLHF. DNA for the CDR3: TGTGCCAGCAGTGTGGGGGATTCACCCCTCCACTTT.

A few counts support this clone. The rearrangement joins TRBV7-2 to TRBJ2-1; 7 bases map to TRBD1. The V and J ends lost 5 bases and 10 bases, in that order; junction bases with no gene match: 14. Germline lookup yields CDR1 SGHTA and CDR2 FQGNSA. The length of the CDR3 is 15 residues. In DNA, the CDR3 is TGTGCCAGCAGCGCGAGGGGGACAGATGTAACGGAGCAGTTCTTC. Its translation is CASSARGTDVTEQFF.

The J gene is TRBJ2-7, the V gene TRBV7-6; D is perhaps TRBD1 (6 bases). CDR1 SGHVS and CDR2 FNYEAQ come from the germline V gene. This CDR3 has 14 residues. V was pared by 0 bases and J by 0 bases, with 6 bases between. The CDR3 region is CASSLAGGSYEQYF. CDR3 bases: TGTGCCAGCAGCTTAGCAGGGGGCTCCTACGAGCAGTACTTC.

The CDR3 protein is CASGQFNEKLFF. The CDR3 DNA sequence: TGTGCCAGCGGACAGTTTAATGAAAAACTGTTTTTT. The chain joins TRBV27 to TRBJ1-4, with D possibly being TRBD1 (6 bases). Trimming removed 8 bases at V and 4 bases at J, with 8 bases between. The germline CDR1 and CDR2 sequences are MNHEY and SMNVEV (reference sequence). The CDR3 is made up of 12 amino acids.

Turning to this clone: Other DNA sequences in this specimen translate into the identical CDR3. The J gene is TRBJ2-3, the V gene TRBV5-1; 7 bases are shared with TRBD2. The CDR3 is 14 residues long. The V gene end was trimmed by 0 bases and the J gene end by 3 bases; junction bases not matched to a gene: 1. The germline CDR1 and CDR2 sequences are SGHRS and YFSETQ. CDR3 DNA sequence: TGCGCCAGCAGCTTGGGCGGGAGAACAGATACGCAGTATTTT. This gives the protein CASSLGGRTDTQYF.

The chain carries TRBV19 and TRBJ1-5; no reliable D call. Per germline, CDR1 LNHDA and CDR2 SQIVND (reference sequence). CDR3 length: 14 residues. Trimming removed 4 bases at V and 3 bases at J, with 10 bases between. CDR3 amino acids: CASSNKYPNQPQHF. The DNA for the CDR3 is TGTGCCAGTAGTAACAAGTACCCCAATCAGCCCCAGCATTTT.

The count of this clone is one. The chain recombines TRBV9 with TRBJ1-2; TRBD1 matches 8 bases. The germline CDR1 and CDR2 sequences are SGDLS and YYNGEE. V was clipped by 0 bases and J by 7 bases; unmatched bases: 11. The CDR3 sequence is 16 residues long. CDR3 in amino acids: CASSVGPIQGAIGYTF. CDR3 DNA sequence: TGTGCCAGCAGCGTAGGGCCCATTCAGGGGGCCATTGGCTACACCTTC.

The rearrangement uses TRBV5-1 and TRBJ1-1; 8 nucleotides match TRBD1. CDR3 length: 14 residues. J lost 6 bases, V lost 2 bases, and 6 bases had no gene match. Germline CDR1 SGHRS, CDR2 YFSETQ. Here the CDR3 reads CASSFTGGVAEAFF. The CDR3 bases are TGCGCCAGCAGCTTTACAGGGGGGGTAGCTGAAGCTTTCTTT.